This T cell receptor beta chain was observed in a study of blood T cell repertoires in COVID-19. Sequencing was performed with immunoSEQ multiplex PCR; in TCRdb, only in-frame clones are kept and a portion is missing. This table has under 350,000 clones, 70% to 90% appearing once. V lost 0 bases and J lost 8, with 14 bases in between. Germline CDR1 reads MNHEY; CDR2 reads SVGAGI. This CDR3 region has 15 residues. Sequences were obtained from peripheral blood. V and J are TRBV6-5 and TRBJ1-3; the D gene is possibly TRBD1 (5 bases). This clonotype was obtained from a man between 18 and 35 years old with active or convalescent COVID-19. The CDR3 DNA sequence: TGTGCCAGCAGTTACTCGAAAGGGTGGGACTACACCATATATTTT. Its translation: CASSYSKGWDYTIYF.